This entry lists 18 T cell receptor beta chains sequenced from one sample in a study of blood T cells in healthy people across ages (dated by TCRdb to between 2015 and 2017). Library method: 5' RACE. Sequencing was carried out with an Illumina HiSeq 2500. A second PCR of roughly 7 to 11 cycles was performed with a sample-barcoded 5' primer and a J-beta primer mix. TCRdb reworked the public reads: Q25 trimming with fastp, MiXCR clone assembly, productive beta chains retained. Records with the same CDR3 protein are collapsed into one entry carrying the most frequent genes and DNA. Within this sample are about 730,000 distinct CDR3 sequences, with 40% to 45% of them counted one time only. The ten largest clonotypes hold roughly 19% of the sample. The sequenced material came from blood. The receptors come from a woman aged 60-75 years in good health.

A few counts support this clonotype. The chain employs TRBV4-3 and TRBJ2-1; no reliable D call. CDR1 and CDR2 (germline): LGHNA, YSLEER. V was shortened by 1 base and J by 0 bases, with 13 bases between the two germline ends. The CDR3 sequence is 17 residues long. This chain's CDR3 is CASSQAPPRSSYNEQFF. The CDR3 DNA follows: TGCGCCAGCAGCCAAGCCCCCCCACGGAGCTCCTACAATGAGCAGTTCTTC.

The chain joins TRBV5-1 to TRBJ1-6; the match to TRBD1 covers 9 bases. The CDR3 spans 14 residues. The germline V gene has CDR1 SGHRS and CDR2 YFSETQ. The V and J ends lost 3 bases and 12 bases, in that order; junction bases with no gene match: 7. This CDR3 reads CASSSDRGFGPLHF. The CDR3, as DNA: TGCGCCAGCAGCTCGGACAGGGGCTTCGGACCCCTCCACTTT.

The sample holds a few counts of this clonotype. This CDR3 reads CSAKKPSGGDNEQFF. CDR3 nucleotide sequence: TGCAGTGCTAAAAAGCCTAGCGGGGGAGACAATGAGCAGTTCTTC. The chain uses TRBV20-1 and TRBJ2-1; TRBD2 matches at 10 bases. Germline values: CDR1 DFQATT, CDR2 SNEGSKA (reference sequence). The CDR3 has 15 residues. Unmatched junction bases numbered 8, after V lost 4 bases and J lost 5 bases.

This clonotype was detected ten times or more. V is TRBV24-1 and J is TRBJ2-7; 7 positions match TRBD1. J was trimmed by 2 bases and V by 7 bases; bases with no gene match: 7. The CDR3 sequence is 14 residues long. The V gene's germline CDR1 is KGHDR and CDR2 SFDVKD. The CDR3 here is CATRGDSDTYEQYF. The CDR3 nucleotides are TGTGCCACCAGGGGGGACAGTGATACCTACGAGCAGTACTTC.

This clonotype was recorded a few times. The V gene is TRBV27, the J gene TRBJ2-1, with 7 bases that match TRBD1. J lost 7 bases, V lost 5 bases, and 8 bases had no gene match. The CDR3 contains 14 residues. Germline V CDR1 and CDR2: MNHEY, SMNVEV (reference sequence). The CDR3 coding sequence is TGTGCCAGCAGTCCCCGACAGGGTTTAAATGAGCAGTTCTTC. Protein product: CASSPRQGLNEQFF.

This chain uses TRBV7-3 with TRBJ2-1; 7 bases map to TRBD2. Germline V gene lookup returns CDR1 SGHTA and CDR2 FQGTGA. This CDR3 comprises 15 residues. The junction had 8 bases not matched to a gene; V was cut back by 2 bases and J by 7 bases. The CDR3 protein is CASSLVASGTNEQFF. DNA of the CDR3: TGTGCCAGCAGCTTAGTGGCTAGCGGAACTAATGAGCAGTTCTTC.

The CDR3 sequence is CASSLRAPHPAAYEQYF. The DNA for the CDR3 is TGTGCCAGCAGCTTACGAGCTCCCCATCCTGCGGCCTACGAGCAGTACTTC. This chain uses TRBV7-2 with TRBJ2-7; D gene uncertain. Per germline, CDR1 SGHTA and CDR2 FQGNSA. The germline V and J ends were trimmed by 2 bases and 2 bases, with 19 bases remaining between them. This CDR3 has 17 residues.

This rearrangement joins TRBV7-2 to TRBJ2-4; D is possibly TRBD1 (5 bases). V was shortened by 4 bases and J by 11 bases, with 18 bases between the two germline ends. CDR1 and CDR2 (germline): SGHTA, FQGNSA. The CDR3 extends over 14 amino acids. The CDR3 nucleotides are TGTGCCAGCAGCTCAGTGGGGCAGGTGGGGTTTCAGTACTTC. Translating gives CASSSVGQVGFQYF.

With regard to this clonotype: Mismatch with germline at one junction end may stem from a read error. This rearrangement joins TRBV11-2 to TRBJ2-4; 9 bases are shared with TRBD2. CDR1 is SGHAT, CDR2 FQNNGV, per germline. The CDR3 covers 19 residues. Written as DNA, the CDR3 is TGTGCCAGCAGCTTAGATCGCAGGGCTAGCGGGGTAGCCAAAAACATGCAGTACTTC. Protein sequence: CASSLDRRASGVAKNMQYF.

The chain joins TRBV14 to TRBJ1-2; D is possibly TRBD1 (5 bases). Trimming shortened V by 4 bases and J by 8 bases, and 11 bases separated the two germline ends. Germline CDR1 is SGHDN and CDR2 is FVKESK. The length of the CDR3 is 12 residues. The CDR3 reads CASSRGKGGYTF. Here the CDR3 DNA reads TGTGCCAGCAGCCGAGGGAAGGGGGGCTACACCTTC. Looking up the rest from reference TRBV14 and TRBJ1-2 gives the full variable domain: EAGVTQFPSHSVIEKGQTVTLRCDPISGHDNLYWYRRVMGKEIKFLLHFVKESKQDESGMPNNRFLAERTGGTYSTLKVQPAELEDSGVYFCASSRGKGGYTFGSGTRLTVV.

The rearrangement joins TRBV20-1 to TRBJ2-1, with 9 bases lining up with TRBD1. The CDR3 has 14 amino acids. The junction had 6 bases not matched to a gene; V was cut back by 7 bases and J by 2 bases. Germline CDR1 is DFQATT and CDR2 is SNEGSKA (reference sequence). CDR3: CSVTDRGPYNEQFF. CDR3 bases: TGCAGTGTCACGGACAGGGGTCCCTACAATGAGCAGTTCTTC.

This chain links TRBV7-2 with TRBJ1-2; D not resolved. Germline V gene sequence: CDR1 SGHTA, CDR2 FQGNSA. Trimming removed 1 base from V and 6 bases from J, with 18 bases in between. This CDR3 has 16 residues. The DNA of the CDR3 is TGTGCCAGCAGCTTAGTGGTCAGCCGCCAGAACCATGGCTACACCTTC. Its protein product is CASSLVVSRQNHGYTF.

This clonotype has a count of ten or more. V gene TRBV3-1 combines with J gene TRBJ2-5; unclear D gene. Trimming left V 1 base short and J 2 bases short, with 8 bases between. The CDR3 spans 14 residues. Germline CDR1 is LGHDT and CDR2 is YNNKEL (reference sequence). CDR3: CASSQGKGQETQYF. In DNA form, the CDR3 reads TGTGCCAGCAGCCAAGGAAAAGGTCAAGAGACCCAGTACTTC.

V and J are TRBV20-1 and TRBJ2-1; 8 positions agree with TRBD2. From germline, CDR1 is DFQATT and CDR2 SNEGSKA (reference sequence). Trimming at V came to 3 bases and at J to 9 bases, leaving 13 bases not matched to a gene. The CDR3 contains 15 residues. CDR3 region: CSASTGGATIGEQFF. The DNA of the CDR3 is TGCAGTGCTAGCACCGGGGGGGCTACGATCGGTGAGCAGTTCTTC.

This chain links TRBV7-3 with TRBJ2-5, with 11 positions matching TRBD2. The V and J ends lost 2 bases and 4 bases, in that order; junction bases with no gene match: 3. This CDR3 comprises 15 residues. Germline V lookup: CDR1 SGHTA, CDR2 FQGTGA. The CDR3 DNA is TGTGCCAGCAGCTTATTTAGCGGGGGGGCAGAGACCCAGTACTTC. This sequence encodes CASSLFSGGAETQYF.

This clonotype was detected a few times. The chain carries TRBV7-8 and TRBJ2-1; 12 nucleotides match TRBD2. Trimming removed 4 bases from V and 6 bases from J; junction bases left unmatched: 13. This CDR3 is 18 amino acids long. Germline V lookup: CDR1 SGHVS, CDR2 FQNEAQ. CDR3 sequence: CASSSPSGGAYPSNEQFF. CDR3 nucleotide sequence: TGTGCCAGCAGCTCTCCTAGCGGGGGGGCCTATCCTAGCAATGAGCAGTTCTTC.

This sequence joins TRBV3-1 and TRBJ2-1, with D tentatively TRBD2 (5 bases). Germline CDR1 is LGHDT and CDR2 is YNNKEL (reference sequence). Trimming took off 1 base at V and 6 bases at J, with 16 bases between the two ends. This CDR3 comprises 16 residues. Written as DNA, the CDR3 is TGTGCCAGCAGCCAAGTTGAGGGCTGGCCGACCAATGAGCAGTTCTTC. Translating gives CASSQVEGWPTNEQFF.

This clonotype was observed a handful of times. The chain couples TRBV10-2 to TRBJ1-2, with 7 bases lining up with TRBD1. The CDR3 consists of 14 residues. Germline V CDR1 and CDR2: WSHSY, SAAADI. V dropped 6 bases and J dropped 7; count of bases not matched to a gene: 11. CDR3 sequence reads: CASRKTGLMSGYTF. The CDR3 region has the DNA TGCGCCAGCAGGAAGACAGGGTTGATGAGTGGCTACACCTTC.